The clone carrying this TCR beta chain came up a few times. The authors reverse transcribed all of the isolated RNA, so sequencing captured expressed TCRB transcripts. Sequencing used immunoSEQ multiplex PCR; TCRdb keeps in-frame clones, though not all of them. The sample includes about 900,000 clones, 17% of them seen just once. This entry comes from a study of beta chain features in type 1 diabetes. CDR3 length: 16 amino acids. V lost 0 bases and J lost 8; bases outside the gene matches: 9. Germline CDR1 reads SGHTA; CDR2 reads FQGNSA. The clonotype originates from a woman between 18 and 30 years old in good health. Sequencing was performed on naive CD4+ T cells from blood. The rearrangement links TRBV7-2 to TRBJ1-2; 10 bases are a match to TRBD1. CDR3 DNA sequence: TGTGCCAGCAGCTTAGCGGTCCAGGGACAGGGGTTGGGCTACACCTTC. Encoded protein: CASSLAVQGQGLGYTF.